These T cell receptor beta chains were read from a single sample in a study of radiation and T cells in renal cell carcinoma. Clones were sequenced by immunoSEQ multiplex PCR, and TCRdb holds only the in-frame ones, with some missing. Here the sample spans around 15,000 clones, 50% being singletons. The source material was tumor tissue, sampled from a patient whose treatment included radiotherapy and nephrectomy. These receptor sequences come from a woman aged 60-75 years with renal cell carcinoma. Both conserved end residues are part of each CDR3. The order of the fields is V gene, clone size, D gene, J gene, CDR3 DNA, CDR3 protein. D genes are given only for firm matches. The size entry is marked missing in some rows and otherwise reads once, few, many or a size class.

TRBV7-6	once	NA	TRBJ2-5	TGTGCCAGCAGCTCCTATGAGGACAGACCTCAGGAGACCCAGTACTTC	CASSSYEDRPQETQYF
TRBV6-5	few	NA	TRBJ1-6	TGTGCCAGCAGTAAGGGGGGGTTCTCACCCCTCCACTTT	CASSKGGFSPLHF
TRBV5-1	NA	NA	TRBJ2-1	TGCGCCAGCAGCTACCCCCGACATGAGCAGTTCTTC	CASSYPRHEQFF
TRBV7-2	NA	NA	TRBJ1-5	TGTGCCAGCAGCTTAGCGTCGGGCAATCAGCCCCAGCATTTT	CASSLASGNQPQHF
TRBV6-1	NA	TRBD1	TRBJ2-5	TGTGCCAGCAGTGAAGCTTCGGGACAGGGACAAGAGACCCAGTACTTC	CASSEASGQGQETQYF
TRBV5-6	few	TRBD2	TRBJ2-3	TGTGCCAGCAGCTTGGCCCTTGCGGGAGGGCCGGATACGCAGTATTTT	CASSLALAGGPDTQYF
TRBV11-2	few	NA	TRBJ1-3	TGTGCCAGCAGCTTACGGATGGAGAACACCATATATTTT	CASSLRMENTIYF
TRBV5-6	NA	TRBD2	TRBJ2-1	TGTGCCAGCAGCTCTAGCGGGGGTGGGGATGAGCAGTTCTTC	CASSSSGGGDEQFF
TRBV5-1	NA	TRBD1	TRBJ1-3	TGCGCCAGCAGCTTGACAGGGGTCGTGGGAGGAAACACCATATATTTT	CASSLTGVVGGNTIYF
TRBV5-6	NA	NA	TRBJ2-7	TGTGCCAGCAGCTTACCGGGGACACCTTCCTACGAGCAGTACTTC	CASSLPGTPSYEQYF
TRBV10-3	few	TRBD1	TRBJ1-1	TGTGCCACCTGGGCAGGGGGAGCTGAAGCTTTCTTT	CATWAGGAEAFF
TRBV7-2	NA	NA	TRBJ2-1	TGTGCCAGCAGCTTAGTCCCCAGGCGGGGCCGAGGAGGTGAGCAGTTCTTC	CASSLVPRRGRGGEQFF
TRBV28	NA	NA	TRBJ2-3	TGTGCCAGCAGTTTATTAGCGAGTACGCAGTATTTT	CASSLLASTQYF
TRBV2	few	NA	TRBJ1-5	TGTGCCAGCAGTAGTGCCCCGGGGGCGAATCAGCCCCAGCATTTT	CASSSAPGANQPQHF
TRBV2	many	NA	TRBJ2-3	TGTGCCAGCAGGAAAGACAGGCGCACAGATACGCAGTATTTT	CASRKDRRTDTQYF
TRBV7-9	once	TRBD1	TRBJ2-5	TGTGCCAGCAGGTCGGGACAGGTGGGAGCAGAGACCCAGTACTTC	CASRSGQVGAETQYF
TRBV11-2	few	NA	TRBJ2-1	TGTGCCAGCAGCTGGGTGGCGAGGGATGAGCAGTTCTTC	CASSWVARDEQFF
TRBV9	NA	NA	TRBJ2-3	TGTGCCAGCAGCGTAGTCTCCACAGATACGCAGTATTTT	CASSVVSTDTQYF
TRBV9	NA	TRBD1	TRBJ1-1	TGTGCCAGCAGCGGGCGGGACAGGACACGGACTGAAGCTTTCTTT	CASSGRDRTRTEAFF
TRBV5-1	many	NA	TRBJ1-4	TGCGCCAGCAGGCTACAGGCAACTAATGAAAAACTGTTTTTT	CASRLQATNEKLFF
TRBV2	NA	TRBD1	TRBJ2-5	TGTGCCAGCAGGACCGGGACAGCTGAAGAGACCCAGTACTTC	CASRTGTAEETQYF
TRBV15	NA	NA	TRBJ1-5	TGTGCCACCAGCAGAGCTGGGAGCAATCAGCCCCAGCATTTT	CATSRAGSNQPQHF
TRBV19	few	NA	TRBJ2-7	TGTGCCAGTAGTTCAAAAGGGGCCTCGTACTACGAGCAGTACTTC	CASSSKGASYYEQYF
TRBV29-1	few	TRBD2	TRBJ2-2	TGCAGCGCAAGCGGGGGGGCTTACGGGGAGCTGTTTTTT	CSASGGAYGELFF
TRBV30	few	TRBD2	TRBJ2-1	TGTGCCTGGAGTGGGGGTAGCGGGAGGGCCAATGAGCAGTTCTTC	CAWSGGSGRANEQFF
TRBV18	NA	NA	TRBJ2-7	TGTGCCAGCTCACCAAATTCCTACGAGCAGTACTTC	CASSPNSYEQYF
TRBV5-1	NA	NA	TRBJ2-7	TGCGCCAGCAGCGGCTTAGGGGAGCAGTACTTC	CASSGLGEQYF
TRBV11-1	NA	NA	TRBJ1-4	TGTGCCAGCAGCTCCTTTGGGACTTATAATGAAAAACTGTTTTTT	CASSSFGTYNEKLFF
TRBV5-5	NA	NA	TRBJ1-2	TGTGCCAGCAGCCAAGCACAGAACTATGGCTACACCTTC	CASSQAQNYGYTF
TRBV19	once	TRBD1	TRBJ1-5	TGTGCCAGTAGTTGGGACAGTAATCAGCCCCAGCATTTT	CASSWDSNQPQHF
TRBV19	NA	TRBD1	TRBJ2-7	TGTGCCAGTAGTCTCAGGGGGAATCTTCACGAGCAGTACTTC	CASSLRGNLHEQYF
TRBV15	NA	NA	TRBJ2-7	TGTGCCACCAGCAGAGCCAGGACCTCCTACGAGCAGTACTTC	CATSRARTSYEQYF